This is a list of T cell receptor beta chains from one sample in a study of T cell changes during pregnancy in multiple sclerosis. Profiled with immunoSEQ multiplex PCR; TCRdb holds only in-frame clones, not every one. The data contain more than 65,000 clones, 90% to 95% of them singletons. The sample consisted of peripheral blood, taken in the second trimester of pregnancy. These receptors all stem from a female donor with multiple sclerosis, enrolled in a pregnancy study. Both conserved end residues are part of each CDR3. The D gene is left open where the match is weak. Rows may omit the clone size; those that give it use once, few, many or a size class.

J	D	size	length	V	DNA	CDR3
TRBJ2-1	-	-	16	TRBV14	TGTGCCAGCAGCCAGCCCCTGGCGGGATTATACAATGAGCAGTTCTTC	CASSQPLAGLYNEQFF
TRBJ2-1	TRBD2	-	16	TRBV7-8	TGTGCCAGCAGCTTCCACGAGCGGGAGGGCCGCTATGAGCAGTTCTTC	CASSFHEREGRYEQFF
TRBJ1-2	-	-	15	TRBV28	TGTGCCAGCAGCTCCCCCCCAGGGTACGACTATGGCTACACCTTC	CASSSPPGYDYGYTF
TRBJ2-2	TRBD1	-	14	TRBV5-8	TGTGCCAGCAGCTTGGGGGACAGTCCCGGGGAGCTGTTTTTT	CASSLGDSPGELFF
TRBJ1-2	-	-	13	TRBV11-2	TGTGCCAGCAGCTCTTGGGGCCTCGATGGCTACACCTTC	CASSSWGLDGYTF
TRBJ2-1	-	-	15	TRBV27	TGTGCCAGCAGTTTAGGTTCTAGGGGGTACAATGAGCAGTTCTTC	CASSLGSRGYNEQFF
TRBJ1-1	-	-	14	TRBV18	TGTGCCAGCTCACCAGGCAGGGGAAAGGCTGAAGCTTTCTTT	CASSPGRGKAEAFF
TRBJ2-7	TRBD2	-	16	TRBV28	TGTGCCAGCAGTTTAGCGGCTAGCGGTTACCCCTACGAGCAGTACTTC	CASSLAASGYPYEQYF
TRBJ2-3	TRBD1	-	15	TRBV6-1	TGTGCCAGCATACGGACAGGGCAGTGGACAGATACGCAGTATTTT	CASIRTGQWTDTQYF
TRBJ1-1	TRBD1	once	14	TRBV7-9	TGTGCCAGCAGCCCCGGACAGGCGAACACTGAAGCTTTCTTT	CASSPGQANTEAFF
TRBJ2-1	TRBD2	-	16	TRBV27	TGTGCCAGCAGTCCTACTCGACTAGCGGGAAACAATGAGCAGTTCTTC	CASSPTRLAGNNEQFF
TRBJ1-1	-	once	15	TRBV6-5	TGTGCCAGCAGTTACTCGACAGATAAGAACACTGAAGCTTTCTTT	CASSYSTDKNTEAFF
TRBJ1-1	TRBD1	-	14	TRBV2	TGTGCCAGCATTCGTGGGACAGGGAACCCTGAAGCTTTCTTT	CASIRGTGNPEAFF
TRBJ2-3	TRBD2	-	16	TRBV18	TGTGCCAGCTCGCCGGGACTAGCGGGAGGAACAGATACGCAGTATTTT	CASSPGLAGGTDTQYF
TRBJ1-5	-	-	13	TRBV30	TGTGCCTGGGCGGGGGACATAGATCAGCCCCAGCATTTT	CAWAGDIDQPQHF
TRBJ2-3	-	once	14	TRBV9	TGTGCCAGCAGCGTAGACCAGTGGCAAAATACGCAGTATTTT	CASSVDQWQNTQYF
TRBJ2-1	-	-	17	TRBV11-2	TGTGCCAGCAGTTCCGAGGTGGTGATAGGCTCCTACAATGAGCAGTTCTTC	CASSSEVVIGSYNEQFF
TRBJ1-1	-	-	11	TRBV20-1	TGCAGTACCCAGAATGCCGCTGAAGCTTTCTTT	CSTQNAAEAFF
TRBJ2-2	TRBD2	-	15	TRBV19	TGTGCCAGCATGAGCGGGAGGGCCGGGACCGGGGAGCTGTTTTTT	CASMSGRAGTGELFF
TRBJ1-4	TRBD1	-	14	TRBV30	TGTGCCTGGCGATACAGGGGGCGCGAGGAAAAACTGTTTTTT	CAWRYRGREEKLFF
TRBJ1-1	-	-	13	TRBV6-5	TGTGCCAGCAGTTACTTCGGAGGAACTGAAGCTTTCTTT	CASSYFGGTEAFF
TRBJ1-4	-	-	17	TRBV19	TGTGCCAGTAGTATTTGGGGACACAGGGCCCGACCTGGAAAACTGTTTTTT	CASSIWGHRARPGKLFF
TRBJ2-1	-	few	16	TRBV4-1	TGCGCCAGCAGCCAAGTCGACTTGATCTCCTACAATGAGCAGTTCTTC	CASSQVDLISYNEQFF
TRBJ2-5	-	once	16	TRBV9	TGTGCCAGCAGCGTAGGCGGAGTAGCGGCCCAAGAGACCCAGTACTTC	CASSVGGVAAQETQYF
TRBJ1-1	-	-	14	TRBV9	TGTGCCAGCAGCGCCTACAGGGAAAACACTGAAGCTTTCTTT	CASSAYRENTEAFF
TRBJ1-4	-	-	16	TRBV5-1	TGCGCCAGCAGCTTGGCCCGGGTTACAACTAATGAAAAACTGTTTTTT	CASSLARVTTNEKLFF
TRBJ2-7	-	-	15	TRBV19	TGTGCCAGTAGCTTCCTTCAGGGATCGGGGGACGAGCAGTACTTC	CASSFLQGSGDEQYF
TRBJ1-1	TRBD1	-	13	TRBV5-4	TGTGCCAGCAGTCAGGGGGCACACGCTGAAGCTTTCTTT	CASSQGAHAEAFF
TRBJ2-5	-	-	13	TRBV4-1	TGCGCCAGCAGCCAGGGCGCGCAAGAGACCCAGTACTTC	CASSQGAQETQYF
TRBJ2-5	TRBD2	-	18	TRBV6-1	TGTGCCAGCAGTGAAAAACGGCTAGCGGGAGGAAACCAAGAGACCCAGTACTTC	CASSEKRLAGGNQETQYF
TRBJ2-2	-	-	19	TRBV4-1	TGCGCCAGCAGCCAAGTAGCCTCTGGGGGCGGGAGGAACACCGGGGAGCTGTTTTTT	CASSQVASGGGRNTGELFF
TRBJ2-2	-	-	14	TRBV6-6	TGTGCCAGCAGTCTAAGGGGGAGTACCGGGGAGCTGTTTTTT	CASSLRGSTGELFF
TRBJ2-1	TRBD1	-	15	TRBV5-5	TGTGCCAGCAGCCGAGGACAGGGGTTCGGGCATGAGCAGTTCTTC	CASSRGQGFGHEQFF
TRBJ2-1	-	once	15	TRBV28	TGTGCCAGCAGTGATAAGAGCCTCCCCTACAATGAGCAGTTCTTC	CASSDKSLPYNEQFF
TRBJ1-3	-	-	15	TRBV25-1	TGTGCCAGCAGTGTTCCAGGACTGTCTGGAAACACCATATATTTT	CASSVPGLSGNTIYF
TRBJ2-7	TRBD2	once	15	TRBV6-5	TGTGCCAGCAGCCGTAGCGGGAGGTTAGAAGGCGAGCAGTACTTC	CASSRSGRLEGEQYF
TRBJ2-1	-	once	15	TRBV21-1	TGTGCCAGCAGCTACCGGGGACAGGTATACAATGAGCAGTTCTTC	CASSYRGQVYNEQFF
TRBJ2-1	TRBD1	-	16	TRBV19	TGTGCCAGTAGTATGTTGATTCGGGGACAGCTTTTTCAGCAGTTCTTC	CASSMLIRGQLFQQFF
TRBJ1-2	TRBD1	-	13	TRBV4-1	TGCGCCAGCAGATATACAGGGGACTATGGCTACACCTTC	CASRYTGDYGYTF
TRBJ2-1	TRBD2	-	15	TRBV4-1	TGCGCCAGCAGCCAGGGACTATCGACGGGCAATGAGCAGTTCTTC	CASSQGLSTGNEQFF
TRBJ1-3	TRBD1	-	15	TRBV5-7	TGTGCCAGCAGCTCGGACAGGGGGAAGTGGAACACCATATATTTT	CASSSDRGKWNTIYF
TRBJ2-1	-	-	15	TRBV6-1	TGTGCCAGCAGTGAATTCTTCGGCGGGTTGAATGAGCAGTTCTTC	CASSEFFGGLNEQFF
TRBJ2-2	TRBD2	-	13	TRBV27	TGTGCCAGCAGCGGGAGGGGGTCCGGGGAGCTGTTTTTT	CASSGRGSGELFF
TRBJ2-1	TRBD2	-	17	TRBV28	TGTGCCAGCAGTTTAAAGCGGACTAGCGGGATTTCGGGTGAGCAGTTCTTC	CASSLKRTSGISGEQFF
TRBJ2-5	TRBD1	-	16	TRBV28	TGTGCCAGCAGTTTATTAACTACAGGGGGAAGGGAGACCCAGTACTTC	CASSLLTTGGRETQYF
TRBJ1-1	-	once	14	TRBV19	TGTGCCAGTAGTATAGATTTGCACAGGATCGAAGCTTTCTTT	CASSIDLHRIEAFF
TRBJ1-5	-	-	15	TRBV18	TGTGCCAGCTCACCCAGGGGTGATAGCAATCAGCCCCAGCATTTT	CASSPRGDSNQPQHF
TRBJ2-1	TRBD1	-	15	TRBV5-1	TGCGCCAGCAGCTTGGTCGGGACAGGGGAAAATGAGCAGTTCTTC	CASSLVGTGENEQFF
TRBJ1-1	TRBD1	-	14	TRBV29-1	TGCAGCGTTGAAAAGGGACAGGGGAGGACTGAAGCTTTCTTT	CSVEKGQGRTEAFF
TRBJ1-5	-	-	14	TRBV7-9	TGTGCCAGCAGCCCCACTAGTAGCAATCAGCCCCAGCATTTT	CASSPTSSNQPQHF
TRBJ2-3	TRBD1	-	16	TRBV27	TGTGCCAGCAGTTCCCCCGGGACAGTGAGCACAGATACGCAGTATTTT	CASSSPGTVSTDTQYF
TRBJ2-3	TRBD1	-	15	TRBV5-3	TGTGCCAGAAGTAGAGGACAGGGGGCTCGAGATACGCAGTATTTT	CARSRGQGARDTQYF
TRBJ2-7	TRBD2	-	15	TRBV7-2	TGTGCCAGCAGCCTGGCGGCTAGCGGTAACTACGAGCAGTACTTC	CASSLAASGNYEQYF
TRBJ2-5	TRBD2	once	15	TRBV7-3	TGTGCCAGCAGCCCACTAGCGGGAGGCGTGGAGACCCAGTACTTC	CASSPLAGGVETQYF
TRBJ2-2	TRBD1	-	18	TRBV7-6	TGTGCCAGCAGCTTACGACAGGGCGGTATTCCCGAAACCGGGGAGCTGTTTTTT	CASSLRQGGIPETGELFF